What follows are 31 T cell receptor beta chains derived from one specimen sequenced in a study of CD8+ T cells in alopecia areata listed by TCRdb under 2018. The treatment or condition label, as the study defines it: oral pan-JAK inhibitor, 5-10 mg twice daily. The library was generated by the immunoSEQ multiplex PCR assay. To provide template for TCR sequencing, every sample had RNA extracted and reverse transcribed into cDNA. TCRdb stores this immuneACCESS table with in-frame sequences only. Part of the clones is absent; in the studies checked, under half of the shortfall reflects unresolved V genes, and no reason is known for the rest. This sample has about 200,000 clones in its table, and 30% to 40% of those were observed once. Clones ranked in the top ten supply just under 0.5% of the sample. The sample here was CD4+ T cells sorted from blood, taken at approximately week 34, from a patient treated with tofacitinib. Source of these receptors: a human donor with alopecia areata.

The chain recombines TRBV5-4 with TRBJ1-5; TRBD1 aligns across 8 bases. Unmatched junction bases numbered 5, after V lost 4 bases and J lost 2 bases. Germline V gene lookup returns CDR1 SGHNT and CDR2 YYREEE (reference sequence). This CDR3 contains 15 residues. The CDR3 loop reads CASSPGGAGNQPQHF. DNA of the CDR3: TGTGCCAGCAGCCCAGGGGGCGCAGGCAATCAGCCCCAGCATTTT.

Many counts were recorded for this clone. The chain recombines TRBV5-6 with TRBJ2-7, with 10 bases matching TRBD2. Germline V gene sequence: CDR1 SGHDT, CDR2 YYEEEE. This CDR3 spans 15 amino acids. J gave up 6 bases and V 2 bases, and 8 bases lay outside the gene matches. The CDR3 is CASSFLGTSAIEQYF. The CDR3 DNA follows: TGTGCCAGCAGCTTCCTGGGGACTAGCGCGATCGAGCAGTACTTC.

The chain combines TRBV19 with TRBJ1-2, with 10 nucleotides matching TRBD1. Germline CDR1 LNHDA, CDR2 SQIVND (reference sequence). V shed 5 bases and J 2 bases; nucleotides not matched to a gene: 2. The CDR3 length is 14 residues. CDR3 in amino acids: CASSLGQGNYGYTF. CDR3 DNA: TGTGCCAGTAGTTTGGGACAGGGGAACTATGGCTACACCTTC.

This clone turned up a few times. The chain is built from TRBV19 and TRBJ1-5, with D tentatively TRBD1 (6 bases). Germline values: CDR1 LNHDA, CDR2 SQIVND (reference sequence). The CDR3 length is 14 residues. The V and J ends lost 4 bases and 6 bases respectively, with 13 bases between them. As DNA, the CDR3 is TGTGCCAGTAGTAGCGGGGGCGCGGGTCAGCCCCAGCATTTT. Translating it yields CASSSGGAGQPQHF.

This clone was observed a few times. The CDR3 coding sequence is TGTGCCACCAGCAGAGAGGGAGGGGGGCTGAGAGAGACCCAGTACTTC. Translating gives CATSREGGGLRETQYF. The chain has TRBV15 and TRBJ2-5; maybe TRBD2 (7 bases). This CDR3 spans 16 amino acids. The V end lost 0 bases, the J end lost 4 bases, and 15 bases lay between the germline ends. Germline lookup yields CDR1 LNHNV and CDR2 YYDKDF (reference sequence).

The chain combines TRBV9 with TRBJ1-1; possible D gene TRBD1, 5 bases. CDR3 length: 16 residues. V was pared by 0 bases and J by 0 bases, with 12 bases between. Per germline, CDR1 SGDLS and CDR2 YYNGEE. DNA of the CDR3: TGTGCCAGCAGCGTAGTTCCGGGGGAGGTGAACACTGAAGCTTTCTTT. It encodes CASSVVPGEVNTEAFF.

The sample holds a few counts of this clone. The chain carries TRBV6-1 and TRBJ1-5, with D unclear. The CDR3 is made up of 15 amino acids. Germline V gene data show CDR1 as MNHNS and CDR2 as SASEGT. V was clipped by 2 bases and J by 7 bases, with 15 bases between them. The CDR3 sequence is CASSESWGFGQPQHF. The CDR3 DNA reads TGTGCCAGCAGTGAATCATGGGGTTTTGGCCAGCCCCAGCATTTT.

V gene TRBV4-2 combines with J gene TRBJ2-1; 7 bases map to TRBD1. The CDR3 is made up of 12 amino acids. Germline loops: CDR1 LGHNA, CDR2 YNFKEQ. V shed 5 bases and J 6 bases; nucleotides not matched to a gene: 1. CDR3 DNA sequence: TGTGCCAGCAGCAGACAGGGCAATGAGCAGTTCTTC. Residues: CASSRQGNEQFF.

This clone was detected only a few times. The chain employs TRBV23-1 and TRBJ2-3; TRBD1 might be the D (6 bases). TRBV23-1 qualifies as an ORF whose function is uncertain. The CDR3 runs to 20 residues. V dropped 2 bases and J dropped 1 base, with 25 bases sitting between them. The chain's CDR3 is CASSQAQKTGQPTGTDTQYF. CDR3 sequence (DNA): TGCGCCAGCAGTCAAGCCCAAAAGACAGGACAACCAACGGGCACAGATACGCAGTATTTT.

The chain uses TRBV4-1 and TRBJ2-7; 13 bases are shared with TRBD2. The germline CDR1 and CDR2 sequences are MGHRA and YSYEKL. V was pared by 4 bases and J by 3 bases, with 6 bases of the junction left unmatched. The CDR3 sequence is 16 residues long. CDR3 in amino acids: CASSPGLAGAHYEQYF. The CDR3 nucleotides read TGCGCCAGCAGCCCCGGACTAGCGGGGGCCCACTACGAGCAGTACTTC.

This rearrangement joins TRBV28 to TRBJ2-7; D ambiguous. CDR3 length: 11 residues. Germline V CDR1 and CDR2: MDHEN, SYDVKM. V lost 1 base and J 7 bases, leaving 5 bases between the germline ends. The CDR3 nucleotides are TGTGCCAGCAGTTTATCGTCAGAGCAGTACTTC. Protein sequence: CASSLSSEQYF. The entire variable domain, with the rest obtained from reference TRBV28 and TRBJ2-7, is as follows: DVKVTQSSRYLVKRTGEKVFLECVQDMDHENMFWYRQDPGLGLRLIYFSYDVKMKEKGDIPEGYSVSREKKERFSLILESASTNQTSMYLCASSLSSEQYFGPGTRLTVT.

With respect to this clone: Other DNA sequences in the same sample also yield this CDR3. V gene TRBV5-6 combines with J gene TRBJ1-2; D is unclear. The CDR3 totals 12 residues. Germline V gene sequence: CDR1 SGHDT, CDR2 YYEEEE. The germline V and J ends were trimmed by 0 bases and 7 bases, with 7 bases remaining between them. This CDR3 reads CASSLDARGYTF. CDR3 in DNA: TGTGCCAGCAGCTTGGATGCCCGTGGCTACACCTTC.

The chain couples TRBV30 to TRBJ1-2; D gene unclear. The CDR3 totals 14 residues. With 4 bases removed from V and 4 bases from J, the gap between germline ends came to 16 bases. Germline V lookup: CDR1 GTSNPN, CDR2 SVGIG (reference sequence). CDR3 DNA: TGTGCCTGGATTTTGCCTTGGGAGGGCTATGGCTACACCTTC. Its translation is CAWILPWEGYGYTF.

This clone has only a few counts. The chain uses TRBV5-1 and TRBJ2-6, with unresolved D. V gave up 3 bases and J gave up 2 bases, with 9 bases separating them. Germline CDR1 is SGHRS and CDR2 is YFSETQ. The CDR3 has 15 residues. DNA of the CDR3: TGCGCCAGCAGCTGGATTGGGGCTGGGGCCAACGTCCTGACTTTC. This translates into CASSWIGAGANVLTF. The full variable domain, completed using reference TRBV5-1 and TRBJ2-6, is KAGVTQTPRYLIKTRGQQVTLSCSPISGHRSVSWYQQTPGQGLQFLFEYFSETQRNKGNFPGRFSGRQFSNSRSEMNVSTLELGDSALYLCASSWIGAGANVLTFGAGSRLTVL.

V gene TRBV25-1 combines with J gene TRBJ1-1, with no clear D. Germline V gene lookup returns CDR1 MGHDK and CDR2 SYGVNS. The CDR3 consists of 14 residues. V lost 6 bases to trimming and J lost 7 bases, with 18 bases between them. The CDR3 region is CASRALGLRGEAFF. The CDR3 nucleotides read TGTGCCAGCAGGGCACTTGGTCTTCGTGGTGAAGCTTTCTTT.

The chain joins TRBV11-2 to TRBJ2-7; unclear D gene. The V gene's germline CDR1 is SGHAT and CDR2 FQNNGV. The CDR3 has 14 amino acids. V was clipped by 0 bases and J by 0 bases, with 6 bases between them. CDR3 sequence: CASSLEATSYEQYF. CDR3 nucleotides: TGTGCCAGCAGCTTAGAAGCAACCTCCTACGAGCAGTACTTC.

The genes are TRBV11-2 and TRBJ2-1; D remains ambiguous. The CDR3 is 14 amino acids. The ends were cut back, 0 bases at V and 8 bases at J, with 11 bases in the middle. Germline V gene lookup returns CDR1 SGHAT and CDR2 FQNNGV. In DNA form, the CDR3 reads TGTGCCAGCAGCTTAGATCAATCGAGGCATGAGCAGTTCTTC. Its translation is CASSLDQSRHEQFF.

This clone was observed a few times. CDR3 amino acids: CASSDRIATNEKLFF. CDR3 nucleotides: TGTGCCAGCAGTGATAGGATAGCAACTAATGAAAAACTGTTTTTT. The rearrangement links TRBV25-1 to TRBJ1-4; D gene uncertain. CDR1 and CDR2 from the germline V gene are MGHDK and SYGVNS. This CDR3 has 15 residues. Trimming took off 3 bases at V and 0 bases at J, with 8 bases between the two ends.

This clone was seen a few times. The V call is TRBV6-5, the J call TRBJ2-7; 11 bases are shared with TRBD2. V lost 10 bases to trimming and J lost 6 bases; unmatched junction nucleotides: 11. The CDR3 is 14 amino acids. Germline CDR1 reads MNHEY; CDR2 reads SVGAGI. CDR3 sequence (DNA): TGTGCCACGATAGGGGGACTAGCGGAACCCGAGCAGTACTTC. This sequence encodes CATIGGLAEPEQYF.

This clone was seen only a few times. V is TRBV29-1 and J is TRBJ2-1; 11 bases are shared with TRBD2. Germline trimming cut 6 bases from V and 7 bases from J; bases unmatched to any gene: 5. The CDR3 length is 13 residues. Per germline, CDR1 SQVTM and CDR2 ANQGSEA. The CDR3 protein is CSVLAGGLNEQFF. In nucleotides, the CDR3 is TGCAGCGTGCTAGCGGGAGGCCTAAATGAGCAGTTCTTC.

This clone has just a few counts. The chain links TRBV4-1 to TRBJ2-5; 9 bases are shared with TRBD2. CDR3 length: 16 residues. V gave up 4 bases and J gave up 1 base; unmatched junction bases: 7. From germline, CDR1 is MGHRA and CDR2 YSYEKL. CDR3 coding DNA: TGCGCCAGCAGCCTAGCGGGAGCTGGGCCCCAAGAGACCCAGTACTTC. Its protein is CASSLAGAGPQETQYF.

The chain has TRBV29-1 and TRBJ1-2; the D gene is possibly TRBD1 (6 bases). Deletions cut 6 bases from V and 4 bases from J, with 9 bases between. Germline V gene lookup returns CDR1 SQVTM and CDR2 ANQGSEA. The CDR3 is made up of 11 amino acids. CDR3 sequence (DNA): TGCAGCGTAAGGGGGACCTATGGCTACACCTTC. Its protein is CSVRGTYGYTF.

V gene TRBV9 combines with J gene TRBJ2-6; D unresolved. Germline V CDR1 and CDR2: SGDLS, YYNGEE. The V and J ends lost 7 bases and 0 bases respectively, with 14 bases between them. The CDR3 extends over 16 amino acids. As DNA, the CDR3 is TGTGCCAGCTCCGGGCGGTTCCCCTCTGGGGCCAACGTCCTGACTTTC. This translates into CASSGRFPSGANVLTF.

The V and J genes are TRBV7-2 and TRBJ1-1, with TRBD1 as a possible D gene (5 bases). This CDR3 is built from 14 residues. Trimming cost V 2 bases and J 3 bases, with 10 bases left between them. Per germline, CDR1 SGHTA and CDR2 FQGNSA. The CDR3 loop is CASSLQGWDTEAFF. Written as DNA, the CDR3 is TGTGCCAGCAGCTTACAGGGTTGGGACACTGAAGCTTTCTTT.

This clone was picked up a small number of times. DNA of the CDR3: TGTGCCAGCAGCCAAGTGGGGGGAAATGAGCAGTTCTTC. It encodes CASSQVGGNEQFF. J is TRBJ2-1 and V is TRBV7-9; maybe TRBD2 (6 bases). V lost 5 bases and J 7 bases, leaving 12 bases between the germline ends. This CDR3 spans 13 amino acids. Germline-derived CDR1 and CDR2 are SEHNR and FQNEAQ (reference sequence).

This clone was seen only a few times. This rearrangement joins TRBV7-2 to TRBJ1-2; no reliable D call. The germline CDR1 and CDR2 sequences are SGHTA and FQGNSA. Deletions cut 5 bases from V and 4 bases from J, with 11 bases between. This CDR3 spans 13 amino acids. CDR3 protein: CASSGRRGYGYTF. CDR3 nucleotide sequence: TGTGCCAGCAGCGGACGGCGGGGCTATGGCTACACCTTC.

This clone was seen just once. The rearrangement links TRBV6-6 to TRBJ2-7, with D possibly matching TRBD1 (5 bases). Germline lookup yields CDR1 MNHNY and CDR2 SVGAGI (reference sequence). V lost 5 bases and J 0 bases, leaving 14 bases between the germline ends. CDR3 length equals 15 residues. For the CDR3, the DNA is TGTGCCAGCAGTGCCACAGGAGACAGCTCCTACGAGCAGTACTTC. Amino acid sequence: CASSATGDSSYEQYF.

There are a few counts of this clone. This chain uses TRBV10-3 with TRBJ1-1, with D hard to call. The CDR3 contains 11 residues. The germline V gene encodes CDR1 ENHRY and CDR2 SYGVKD. Trimming stripped 6 bases from V and 2 bases from J, with 4 bases between. The CDR3: CAIRGNTEAFF. The CDR3 bases are TGTGCCATCAGGGGAAACACTGAAGCTTTCTTT.

The chain uses TRBV5-1 and TRBJ1-5; TRBD1 aligns across 7 bases. The CDR3 loop spans 22 amino acids. The V gene's germline CDR1 is SGHRS and CDR2 YFSETQ. Trimming took 0 bases from V and 2 from J; bases not matched to a gene: 23. The DNA of the CDR3 is TGCGCCAGCAGCTTGGGAGCTGTTAGTGGGACAGTGAGGTCGGCGCGCAATCAGCCCCAGCATTTT. Translating it yields CASSLGAVSGTVRSARNQPQHF.

The chain recombines TRBV5-4 with TRBJ2-2, with 13 bases matching TRBD2. The CDR3 has 16 residues. CDR1 and CDR2 (germline): SGHNT, YYREEE (reference sequence). V lost 4 bases and J lost 7; bases outside the gene matches: 7. The chain's CDR3 is CASSRGTSGTGGELFF. CDR3 DNA sequence: TGTGCCAGCAGCAGGGGGACTAGCGGGACGGGCGGGGAGCTGTTTTTT.

This clone showed up just a few times. The rearrangement links TRBV5-1 to TRBJ2-5; 13 bases agree with TRBD2. V lost 4 bases, J lost 5 bases, and 11 bases stayed unmatched. This CDR3 has 17 amino acids. In germline, CDR1 is SGHRS, CDR2 YFSETQ. CDR3: CASSPLTSGRAGETQYF. CDR3 sequence (DNA): TGCGCCAGCAGCCCCCTTACTAGCGGGAGGGCCGGGGAGACCCAGTACTTC.